These 13 T cell receptor beta chains were all obtained from the same sample, sequenced in a study of CD8 T cell repertoires and HIV-1 epitope variants. The assay was immunoSEQ multiplex PCR, and TCRdb's table has in-frame clones only and misses some. Here the sample spans more than 85,000 clones, roughly four fifths being singletons. The sample taken for sequencing was uncultured baseline CD8+ T cells from peripheral blood mononuclear cells (PBMCs). The source of these receptors is a male donor with HIV.

The gene calls are TRBV11-2 and TRBJ2-1; TRBD2 is a possible D gene (5 bases). Per the germline V gene, CDR1 is SGHAT and CDR2 is FQNNGV. The germline V and J ends were trimmed by 1 base and 7 bases, with 14 bases remaining between them. The CDR3 extends over 15 amino acids. The CDR3: CASSLGTRASNEQFF. CDR3 in DNA: TGTGCCAGCAGCTTAGGGACTCGGGCTTCGAATGAGCAGTTCTTC.

The chain is built from TRBV4-1 and TRBJ1-1; maybe TRBD1 (6 bases). Germline CDR1 reads MGHRA; CDR2 reads YSYEKL. The CDR3 contains 17 residues. V dropped 0 bases and J dropped 12 bases, with 26 bases sitting between them. Here the CDR3 reads CASSQDFPPRAGVPPFF. Here the CDR3 DNA reads TGCGCCAGCAGCCAAGATTTCCCCCCGAGGGCAGGGGTTCCTCCTTTCTTT.

There are a few counts of this clone. The chain has TRBV19 and TRBJ1-5; TRBD1 agrees at 7 bases. Germline V CDR1 and CDR2: LNHDA, SQIVND (reference sequence). The V gene end was trimmed by 7 bases and the J gene end by 2 bases; junction bases not matched to a gene: 8. The CDR3 is 15 residues long. The CDR3 DNA is TGTGCCAGTACCGTGGGGCAGGGGGGCAATCAGCCCCAGCATTTT. It codes for CASTVGQGGNQPQHF.

The sample holds a few counts of this clone. The chain carries TRBV29-1 and TRBJ1-1; D not resolved. V lost 4 bases, J lost 3 bases, and 12 bases lay in between. The CDR3 loop spans 13 amino acids. In germline, CDR1 is SQVTM, CDR2 ANQGSEA. The CDR3 DNA reads as TGCAGCGTTGTCACACATTCGGACACTGAAGCTTTCTTT. This gives the protein CSVVTHSDTEAFF.

The chain uses TRBV27 and TRBJ1-1; tentative D call: TRBD1 (5 bases). Trimming pared 5 bases from V and 1 base from J, leaving 8 bases between. Germline V gives CDR1 MNHEY, CDR2 SMNVEV (reference sequence). The CDR3 runs to 13 residues. CDR3 coding DNA: TGTGCCAGCAGTCAGGGCCGGAACACTGAAGCTTTCTTT. Protein: CASSQGRNTEAFF.

The V and J genes are TRBV4-1 and TRBJ1-2; D ambiguous. V was cut by 0 bases and J by 1 base, with 6 bases left in between. The germline CDR1 and CDR2 sequences are MGHRA and YSYEKL. CDR3 length: 14 amino acids. This CDR3 reads CASSQDGYNYGYTF. CDR3 nucleotides: TGCGCCAGCAGCCAAGATGGCTATAACTATGGCTACACCTTC.

V usage is TRBV28 and J usage is TRBJ2-7; no definite D call. This CDR3 region has 11 residues. Germline V gives CDR1 MDHEN, CDR2 SYDVKM. Trimming stripped 6 bases from V and 2 bases from J, with 5 bases between. The CDR3 protein is CASSPTYEQYF. For the CDR3, the DNA is TGTGCCAGCAGCCCTACCTACGAGCAGTACTTC.

The V gene is TRBV28, the J gene TRBJ2-3; TRBD1 matches at 8 bases. This CDR3 is built from 16 residues. Looked up from germline, CDR1 is MDHEN and CDR2 is SYDVKM. Trimming cost V 6 bases and J 0 bases; bases outside gene matches: 8. The CDR3 sequence is CASRQGAITSTDTQYF. The CDR3 bases are TGTGCCAGCAGGCAGGGGGCGATTACTAGCACAGATACGCAGTATTTT. Full variable domain (rest looked up from reference TRBV28 and TRBJ2-3): DVKVTQSSRYLVKRTGEKVFLECVQDMDHENMFWYRQDPGLGLRLIYFSYDVKMKEKGDIPEGYSVSREKKERFSLILESASTNQTSMYLCASRQGAITSTDTQYFGPGTRLTVL.

The rearrangement links TRBV14 to TRBJ2-7; D is ambiguous. The germline V gene encodes CDR1 SGHDN and CDR2 FVKESK. The CDR3 consists of 15 residues. Trimming took 0 bases from V and 3 from J, leaving 12 bases between them. CDR3 in amino acids: CASSQDSRTIYEQYF. CDR3 bases: TGTGCCAGCAGCCAAGATTCAAGGACCATCTACGAGCAGTACTTC.

This clone was detected a few times. The chain combines TRBV18 with TRBJ1-4; D is unclear. Between the trimmed V and J ends, which lost 2 bases and 4 bases, there was a span of 8 bases. This CDR3 contains 14 residues. The germline V gene has CDR1 KGHSH and CDR2 LQKENI. The CDR3 DNA sequence: TGTGCCAGCTCACCATCGGACGGTAATGAAAAACTGTTTTTT. This sequence encodes CASSPSDGNEKLFF. Combining the CDR3 with reference TRBV18 and TRBJ1-4 gives the whole variable domain NAGVMQNPRHLVRRRGQEARLRCSPMKGHSHVYWYRQLPEEGLKFMVYLQKENIIDESGMPKERFSAEFPKEGPSILRIQQVVRGDSAAYFCASSPSDGNEKLFFGSGTQLSVL.

The chain carries TRBV7-9 and TRBJ2-2, with 7 bases fitting TRBD1. Trimming removed 9 bases from V and 3 bases from J; junction bases left unmatched: 7. The length of the CDR3 is 14 residues. Germline CDR1 SEHNR, CDR2 FQNEAQ (reference sequence). This CDR3 is CARGTGTDTGELFF. In DNA form, the CDR3 reads TGTGCCAGGGGAACCGGGACAGACACCGGGGAGCTGTTTTTT.

This clone appeared a few times. This chain joins TRBV7-6 and TRBJ1-6, with D tentatively TRBD1 (6 bases). The CDR3 contains 18 residues. The germline V gene has CDR1 SGHVS and CDR2 FNYEAQ. Trimming took 3 bases from V and 7 from J, leaving 22 bases between them. The CDR3 loop reads CASSLRTGQTVGNSPLHF. The DNA of the CDR3 is TGTGCCAGCAGCTTGAGGACTGGACAGACAGTGGGGAATTCACCCCTCCACTTT.

The chain combines TRBV19 with TRBJ1-5; 8 nucleotides agree with TRBD1. The CDR3 spans 16 residues. Germline V gene lookup returns CDR1 LNHDA and CDR2 SQIVND (reference sequence). Trimming cost V 5 bases and J 2 bases; bases outside gene matches: 8. The CDR3 reads CASSLQDRVGNQPQHF. CDR3 nucleotide sequence: TGTGCCAGTAGTCTTCAGGACAGGGTTGGCAATCAGCCCCAGCATTTT.